This T cell receptor beta chain comes out of a study of cytomegalovirus exposure and HLA in healthy donors. From germline, CDR1 is LNHDA and CDR2 SQIVND (reference sequence). This CDR3 is 15 amino acids long. V was clipped by 0 bases and J by 7 bases, with 12 bases between them. PCR used 60 Vbeta primers and 13 Jbeta primers. Measured with immunoSEQ multiplex PCR; TCRdb has only the in-frame clones, and not every one. Counted here are over 150,000 clones, 81% occurring once; the ten biggest clones make up roughly an eighth. A remark on this clone: As yet, its antigen is unknown.

Regarding the study as a whole: In vitro data verified three CMV-associated chains as specific for CMV antigens. Later analysis identified a missense DCLRE1C variant that was linked to TCR beta V- and J-gene trimming.

Specimen: PBMCs. This chain connects TRBV19 to TRBJ1-4; tentative D call: TRBD1 (5 bases). This receptor was taken from a woman aged 45-59 years in good health and CMV-seronegative. DNA of the CDR3: TGTGCCAGTAGTATAGAAAGGGGCAGAGGTGAAAAACTGTTTTTT. Amino acids: CASSIERGRGEKLFF.